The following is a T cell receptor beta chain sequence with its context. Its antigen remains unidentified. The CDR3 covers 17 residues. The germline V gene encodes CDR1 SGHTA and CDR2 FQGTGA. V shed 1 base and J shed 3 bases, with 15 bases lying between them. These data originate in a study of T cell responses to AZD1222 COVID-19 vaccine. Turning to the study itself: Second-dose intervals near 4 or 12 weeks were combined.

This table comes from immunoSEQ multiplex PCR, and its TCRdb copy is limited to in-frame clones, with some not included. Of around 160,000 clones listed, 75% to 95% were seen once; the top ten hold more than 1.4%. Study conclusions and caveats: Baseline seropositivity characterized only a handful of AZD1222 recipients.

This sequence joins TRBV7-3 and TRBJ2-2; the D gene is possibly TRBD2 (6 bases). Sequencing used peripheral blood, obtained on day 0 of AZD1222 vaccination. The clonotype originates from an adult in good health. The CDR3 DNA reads TGTGCCAGCAGCTTAATACCGGCGGGAAAAGACACCGGGGAGCTGTTTTTT. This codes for CASSLIPAGKDTGELFF.